The present T cell receptor (beta chain) was sequenced within a study of cytomegalovirus exposure and HLA in healthy donors. General study points: A list of about 180 TCR beta chains associated with cytomegalovirus was given.

The PCR employed 60 Vbeta primers together with 13 Jbeta primers. The repertoire was sequenced with immunoSEQ multiplex PCR; TCRdb's copy has only in-frame clones and lacks some. The sample holds 150,000 to 200,000 clones; about two thirds are singletons and the top ten take roughly 2.5%. For this clone: Antigen: not known.

The V end lost 4 bases, the J end lost 0 bases, and 18 bases lay between the germline ends. CDR3 length: 17 residues. The V gene's germline CDR1 is LGHNA and CDR2 YSLEER. V usage is TRBV4-3 and J usage is TRBJ2-5, with a tentative D call TRBD1 (5 bases). Sample: PBMCs. This clonotype was obtained from a human donor in good health. CDR3: CASSPQRGRGYQETQYF. DNA of the CDR3: TGCGCCAGCAGCCCCCAAAGGGGAAGGGGCTACCAAGAGACCCAGTACTTC.